This T cell receptor (beta chain) was retrieved from a study of blood T cell repertoires in COVID-19. Original processing methods: Reference gene primer amplification in the assay estimated nucleated cell counts. Using immunoSEQ multiplex PCR, the repertoire was profiled, and TCRdb retains in-frame clones only, with some absent. V and J calls and clone size are as listed in that table; D and trimming were resolved from the DNA. In the table there are roughly 110,000 clones, around 90% of which are singletons. Sequencing was performed on peripheral blood. The origin of this receptor is a woman aged 25 to 45 with acute or convalescent COVID-19.

The CDR3 loop is CASSQDGGGLGSPLHF. CDR3 nucleotides: TGCGCCAGCAGCCAAGATGGGGGGGGTCTGGGTTCACCCCTCCACTTT. V usage is TRBV4-1 and J usage is TRBJ1-6; a weak D match, TRBD1 (5 bases). This CDR3 region has 16 residues. Germline V CDR1 and CDR2: MGHRA, YSYEKL. Trimming removed 0 bases at V and 9 bases at J, with 15 bases between.